The entry below describes one T cell receptor (beta chain). No antigen is known for it. The data were taken from a study of OX40 agonist ivuxolimab in advanced cancers. Study-level information: Patients were dosed with the agonistic anti-OX40 (CD134) antibody ivuxolimab. Melanoma, hepatocellular carcinoma, head and neck or renal cell cancer occurred in dose-escalation patients. Study results and caveats: Certain nonresponding patients likewise had low normalized T-cell clonal expansion.

Sampled blood was obtained at baseline, cycle 4 day 1, and cycle 7 day 1. Clones were sequenced by immunoSEQ multiplex PCR, and TCRdb holds only the in-frame ones, with some missing. The table records approximately 94,000 clones, around nine tenths of them present only once. Germline trimming cut 1 base from V and 3 bases from J; bases unmatched to any gene: 12. CDR1 LGHNA and CDR2 YNFKEQ come from the germline V gene. The CDR3 covers 19 residues. The genes are TRBV4-2 and TRBJ2-5; 12 bases fit TRBD2. The sequencing here drew on CD4+ or CD8+ T cells sorted from blood, taken in a trial of the OX40 agonist ivuxolimab. This TCR was sampled from an adult with an advanced solid tumor such as melanoma, head and neck, liver or kidney cancer. In DNA form, the CDR3 reads TGTGCCAGCAGCCAAGCAATACCGGGACTAGCGGGCTCCAAAGAGACCCAGTACTTC. The encoded protein is CASSQAIPGLAGSKETQYF.